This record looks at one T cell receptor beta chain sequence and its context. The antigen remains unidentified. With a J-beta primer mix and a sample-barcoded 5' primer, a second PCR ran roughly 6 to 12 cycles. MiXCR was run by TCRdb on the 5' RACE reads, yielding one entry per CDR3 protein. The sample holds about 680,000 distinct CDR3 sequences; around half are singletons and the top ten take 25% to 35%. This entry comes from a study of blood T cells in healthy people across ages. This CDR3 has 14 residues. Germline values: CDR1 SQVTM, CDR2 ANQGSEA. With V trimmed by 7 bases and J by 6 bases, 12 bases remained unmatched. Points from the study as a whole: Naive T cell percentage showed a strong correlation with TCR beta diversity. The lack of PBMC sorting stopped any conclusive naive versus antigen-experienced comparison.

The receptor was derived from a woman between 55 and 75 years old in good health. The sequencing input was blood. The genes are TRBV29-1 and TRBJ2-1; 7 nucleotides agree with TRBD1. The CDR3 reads CSAGTGVRGNEQFF. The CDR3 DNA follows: TGCAGCGCAGGAACAGGGGTGAGAGGCAATGAGCAGTTCTTC.